Listed here are 11 T cell receptor beta chains from one sample, sequenced in a study of persistence of HIV-infected CD4 T cells. Antigens for these TCRs are unknown. Lysates of CMV-infected fibroblasts at approximately 9.4 ug/mL stimulated these cells. CD40L/CD69 double-negative CD45RO-high memory CD4+ T cells were collected. The libraries were made with immunoSEQ version 4 in survey mode. Assay: immunoSEQ multiplex PCR; the TCRdb copy retains only in-frame clones and omits some. The data contain roughly 34,000 clones, roughly 82% of them singletons. The sample here was CD4+ T cells sorted from PBMCs after approximately 19-hour stimulation, taken from a patient who received antiretroviral therapy. Every receptor here comes from an adult woman with HIV who was CMV-seropositive.

The CDR3 region is CASSPGPRSATNEKLFF. The CDR3 DNA follows: TGTGCCAGCAGCCCTGGGCCCCGGAGCGCAACTAATGAAAAACTGTTTTTT. This chain joins TRBV7-3 and TRBJ1-4; D unresolved. Per germline, CDR1 SGHTA and CDR2 FQGTGA. The CDR3 loop spans 17 amino acids. V lost 5 bases, J lost 0 bases, and 16 bases lay in between.

DNA for the CDR3: TGTGCCAGCAGCTTTGAAGGGACCTTCACTGAAGCTTTCTTT. Encoded protein: CASSFEGTFTEAFF. The chain combines TRBV5-5 with TRBJ1-1; tentative D call: TRBD1 (5 bases). This CDR3 comprises 14 residues. Looked up from germline, CDR1 is SGHKS and CDR2 is YYEKEE (reference sequence). Trimming took 2 bases from V and 4 from J, leaving 12 bases between them.

V and J are TRBV18 and TRBJ2-2; 7 bases are a match to TRBD1. Losses at the gene ends were 6 bases for V and 1 base for J; bases not matched to a gene: 5. Germline assignment: CDR1 KGHSH and CDR2 LQKENI. There are 15 residues in the CDR3. For the CDR3, the DNA is TGTGCCAGCTCTCAAGGACAGGTGAACACCGGGGAGCTGTTTTTT. This sequence encodes CASSQGQVNTGELFF.

This chain joins TRBV18 and TRBJ2-1; a possible D gene is TRBD2 (5 bases). Germline V lookup: CDR1 KGHSH, CDR2 LQKENI. Trimming pared 3 bases from V and 7 bases from J, leaving 7 bases between. CDR3 size: 12 residues. CDR3 sequence (DNA): TGTGCCAGCTCACCGGACTCTAATGAGCAGTTCTTC. Its translation is CASSPDSNEQFF.

The chain recombines TRBV3-1 (or the pseudogene TRBV3-2) with TRBJ1-2; D gene uncertain. The CDR3 is 14 amino acids. Germline CDR1 and CDR2: LGHDT and YNNKEL (reference sequence). V dropped 0 bases and J dropped 4 bases, with 9 bases sitting between them. The CDR3 is CASSQDRLPYGYTF. DNA for the CDR3: TGTGCCAGCAGCCAAGATCGCCTACCCTATGGCTACACCTTC.

The rearrangement joins TRBV19 to TRBJ1-4, with D possibly being TRBD1 (5 bases). The CDR3 length is 16 residues. Germline loops: CDR1 LNHDA, CDR2 SQIVND (reference sequence). Trimming left V 5 bases short and J 8 bases short, with 21 bases between. CDR3 sequence (DNA): TGTGCCAGTAGTCCCCGCACAGTTGTTGGGGGAGAAAAACTGTTTTTT. It codes for CASSPRTVVGGEKLFF. Full variable domain (outside the CDR3, taken from reference TRBV19 and TRBJ1-4): DGGITQSPKYLFRKEGQNVTLSCEQNLNHDAMYWYRQDPGQGLRLIYYSQIVNDFQKGDIAEGYSVSREKKESFPLTVTSAQKNPTAFYLCASSPRTVVGGEKLFFGSGTQLSVL.

The chain uses TRBV3-1 (or the pseudogene TRBV3-2) and TRBJ1-3; tentative D call: TRBD1 (6 bases). Trimming pared 2 bases from V and 0 bases from J, leaving 8 bases between. Looked up from germline, CDR1 is LGHDT and CDR2 is YNNKEL (reference sequence). This CDR3 region has 15 residues. The DNA of the CDR3 is TGTGCCAGCAGCCAACCACAGGGCTCTGGAAACACCATATATTTT. It specifies CASSQPQGSGNTIYF.

This clone was counted a few times. This sequence joins TRBV2 and TRBJ1-1; tentative D call: TRBD1 (5 bases). This CDR3 has 13 amino acids. The ends were cut back, 6 bases at V and 2 bases at J, with 10 bases in the middle. CDR1 SNHLY and CDR2 FYNNEI come from the germline V gene. The CDR3 sequence is CASRGDRNTEAFF. The CDR3 DNA sequence: TGTGCCAGCAGGGGAGACAGAAACACTGAAGCTTTCTTT.

This sequence joins TRBV18 and TRBJ2-2; D is uncertain. The CDR3 extends over 15 amino acids. CDR1 KGHSH and CDR2 LQKENI come from the germline V gene. V gave up 2 bases and J gave up 4 bases, with 11 bases separating them. In DNA form, the CDR3 reads TGTGCCAGCTCACCAGTGAGCCCGGGCACCGGGGAGCTGTTTTTT. Translation gives CASSPVSPGTGELFF.

V usage is TRBV2 and J usage is TRBJ1-4; no firm D call. Trimming removed 2 bases from V and 2 bases from J, with 9 bases in between. From germline, CDR1 is SNHLY and CDR2 FYNNEI. This CDR3 contains 15 residues. CDR3 in amino acids: CASSERPATNEKLFF. The DNA of the CDR3 is TGTGCCAGCAGTGAAAGGCCAGCTACTAATGAAAAACTGTTTTTT. Using reference TRBV2 and TRBJ1-4 for the parts outside the CDR3, the full variable domain is EPEVTQTPSHQVTQMGQEVILRCVPISNHLYFYWYRQILGQKVEFLVSFYNNEISEKSEIFDDQFSVERPDGSNFTLKIRSTKLEDSAMYFCASSERPATNEKLFFGSGTQLSVL.

The chain employs TRBV11-1 and TRBJ2-1, with TRBD2 matching over 7 bases. The CDR3 runs 15 residues. CDR1 is SGHAT, CDR2 FQDESV, per germline (reference sequence). J lost 8 bases, V lost 0 bases, and 7 bases had no gene match. As DNA, the CDR3 is TGTGCCAGCAGCTTAGCGCCTAGCGGTTGGGATGAGCAGTTCTTC. Protein sequence: CASSLAPSGWDEQFF.